This T cell receptor beta chain stems from a study of control samples from healthy donors and cancer patients. The data were produced by immunoSEQ multiplex PCR, yet TCRdb's version contains in-frame clones alone and is incomplete. The sample carries some 130,000 clones, roughly 92% recorded once. Germline values: CDR1 SGHRS, CDR2 YFSETQ. This CDR3 has 17 amino acids. V dropped 4 bases and J dropped 0; count of bases not matched to a gene: 8. The sequence was obtained from a man in his late teens or twenties in good health. This chain uses TRBV5-1 with TRBJ1-1; the match to TRBD1 covers 11 bases. The specimen sequenced was blood. CDR3 loop: CASSRGQGVPVNTEAFF. CDR3 DNA: TGCGCCAGCAGCCGGGGACAGGGGGTTCCAGTGAACACTGAAGCTTTCTTT.